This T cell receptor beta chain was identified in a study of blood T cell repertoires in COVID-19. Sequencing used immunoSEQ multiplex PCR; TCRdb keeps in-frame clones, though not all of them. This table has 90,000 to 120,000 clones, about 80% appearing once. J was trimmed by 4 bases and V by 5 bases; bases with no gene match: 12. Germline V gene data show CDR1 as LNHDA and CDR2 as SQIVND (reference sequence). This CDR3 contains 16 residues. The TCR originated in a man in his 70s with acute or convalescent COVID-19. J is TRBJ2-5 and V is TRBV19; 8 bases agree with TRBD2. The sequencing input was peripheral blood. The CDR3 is CASSAPRAGGRETQYF. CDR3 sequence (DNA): TGTGCCAGTAGTGCCCCCCGGGCGGGGGGTAGAGAGACCCAGTACTTC.